These 12 T cell receptor beta chains were sequenced from one sample in a study of blood T cell repertoires in COVID-19. The table came from immunoSEQ multiplex PCR; TCRdb's copy has only in-frame clones and leaves some out. The table shows around 40,000 clones, with around 92% occurring only once. Specimen: peripheral blood. The receptor source for this set is a woman at least 80 years old with acute or convalescent COVID-19.

The chain links TRBV4-1 to TRBJ1-1, with 9 nucleotides matching TRBD1. CDR1 and CDR2 (germline): MGHRA, YSYEKL. This CDR3 has 17 residues. The V gene end was trimmed by 1 base and the J gene end by 10 bases; junction bases not matched to a gene: 16. CDR3 bases: TGCGCCAGCAGCCAAGGGTGGCCCGGGACAGGGTTTCTCGGAGCTTTCTTT. Translated, it gives CASSQGWPGTGFLGAFF.

The rearrangement joins TRBV7-9 to TRBJ2-2, with 8 nucleotides matching TRBD1. Germline assignment: CDR1 SEHNR and CDR2 FQNEAQ (reference sequence). The length of the CDR3 is 13 residues. After removal of 6 bases from V and 6 bases from J, the junction contained 3 bases not matched to a gene. CDR3 in DNA: TGTGCCAGCAGTACGGACAGGGCCGGGGAGCTGTTTTTT. This sequence encodes CASSTDRAGELFF.

This chain uses TRBV4-3 with TRBJ2-1; D not certain. V lost 5 bases, J lost 0 bases, and 11 bases lay in between. Germline values: CDR1 LGHNA, CDR2 YSLEER. The CDR3 sequence is 15 residues long. The CDR3, as DNA: TGCGCCAGCAGCTCTCAGTGGAGCTCCTACAATGAGCAGTTCTTC. Its protein product is CASSSQWSSYNEQFF.

CDR3 loop: CASMSNYGYTF. The CDR3 coding sequence is TGTGCCAGCATGAGTAACTATGGCTACACCTTC. J is TRBJ1-2 and V is TRBV2; no definite D call. The germline V and J ends were trimmed by 7 bases and 1 base, with 4 bases remaining between them. The CDR3 length is 11 residues. From germline, CDR1 is SNHLY and CDR2 FYNNEI.

In nucleotides, the CDR3 is TGCGCCAGCAGCCAACAAGCACTATCCTACAATGAGCAGTTCTTC. Protein sequence: CASSQQALSYNEQFF. The genes are TRBV5-1 and TRBJ2-1; D is unresolved. This CDR3 region has 15 residues. Trimming removed 4 bases at V and 1 base at J, with 12 bases between. The germline V gene has CDR1 SGHRS and CDR2 YFSETQ. Filled out from reference TRBV5-1 and TRBJ2-1, the complete variable domain reads KAGVTQTPRYLIKTRGQQVTLSCSPISGHRSVSWYQQTPGQGLQFLFEYFSETQRNKGNFPGRFSGRQFSNSRSEMNVSTLELGDSALYLCASSQQALSYNEQFFGPGTRLTVL.

The J gene is TRBJ1-1, the V gene TRBV18, with 9 bases identical to TRBD1. Germline CDR1 KGHSH, CDR2 LQKENI. The CDR3 runs to 11 residues. V shed 6 bases, J shed 12 bases, and the junction held 5 bases outside the gene matches. This CDR3 reads CASSWTGETFF. In DNA form, the CDR3 reads TGTGCCAGCTCCTGGACAGGGGAGACTTTCTTT.

The chain employs TRBV3-1 (or the pseudogene TRBV3-2) and TRBJ2-6, with D possibly TRBD1 on 5 matching bases. Trimming cost V 0 bases and J 4 bases, with 13 bases left between them. Per the germline V gene, CDR1 is LGHDT and CDR2 is YNNKEL (reference sequence). The CDR3 runs 17 residues. CDR3 DNA sequence: TGTGCCAGCAGCCAAGATAGGCAGGGCGCCGGGGCCAACGTCCTGACTTTC. This codes for CASSQDRQGAGANVLTF.

The V call is TRBV6-6, the J call TRBJ1-1, with 7 bases aligning to TRBD1. J lost 10 bases, V lost 2 bases, and 16 bases had no gene match. CDR1 and CDR2 (germline): MNHNY, SVGAGI (reference sequence). The CDR3 runs 16 residues. The CDR3 loop reads CASSYQPTGDRERAFF. CDR3 in DNA: TGTGCCAGCAGTTACCAACCCACAGGCGACAGGGAGAGAGCTTTCTTT.

This chain connects TRBV3-1 (or the pseudogene TRBV3-2) to TRBJ2-5; D may be TRBD1 (5 bases). The CDR3 sequence is 12 residues long. Germline V gene lookup returns CDR1 LGHDT and CDR2 YNNKEL (reference sequence). With 10 bases removed from V and 5 bases from J, the gap between germline ends came to 14 bases. The CDR3 nucleotides are TGTGCCATCCATAGGGGATGTGAGACCCAGTACTTC. Its protein product is CAIHRGCETQYF.

The CDR3 region is CAWQRDRNTEAFF. Written as DNA, the CDR3 is TGTGCCTGGCAACGGGACAGGAACACTGAAGCTTTCTTT. The rearrangement links TRBV30 to TRBJ1-1; 7 bases match TRBD1. CDR1 is GTSNPN and CDR2 is SVGIG in the germline V gene (reference sequence). Trimming at V came to 5 bases and at J to 1 base, leaving 4 bases not matched to a gene. The CDR3 consists of 13 residues.

This chain connects TRBV30 to TRBJ1-2, with TRBD1 as a possible D gene (5 bases). The CDR3 totals 13 residues. Trimming took 1 base from V and 4 from J, leaving 10 bases between them. The V gene's germline CDR1 is GTSNPN and CDR2 SVGIG (reference sequence). The CDR3, as DNA: TGTGCCTGGAGTGGGGGGGTTAGCTATGGCTACACCTTC. It encodes CAWSGGVSYGYTF.

This clone showed up just a few times. This CDR3 reads CAPQGQGPFF. The CDR3 DNA reads TGTGCCCCCCAAGGACAGGGACCTTTCTTT. The chain employs TRBV24-1 and TRBJ1-1; 8 bases fit TRBD1. Germline CDR1 and CDR2: KGHDR and SFDVKD. J lost 12 bases, V lost 12 bases, and 8 bases had no gene match. The CDR3 has 10 amino acids.